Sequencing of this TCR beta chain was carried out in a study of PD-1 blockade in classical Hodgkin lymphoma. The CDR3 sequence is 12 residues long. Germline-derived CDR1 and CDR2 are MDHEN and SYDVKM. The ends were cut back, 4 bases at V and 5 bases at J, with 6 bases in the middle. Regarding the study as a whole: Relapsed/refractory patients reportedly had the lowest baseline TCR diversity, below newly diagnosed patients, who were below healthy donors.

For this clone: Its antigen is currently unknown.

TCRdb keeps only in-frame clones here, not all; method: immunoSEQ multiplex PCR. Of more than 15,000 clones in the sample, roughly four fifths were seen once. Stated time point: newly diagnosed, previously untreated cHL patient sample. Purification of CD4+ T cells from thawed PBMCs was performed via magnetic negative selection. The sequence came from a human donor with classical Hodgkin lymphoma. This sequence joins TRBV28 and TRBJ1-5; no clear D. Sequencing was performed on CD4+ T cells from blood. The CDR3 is CASSSRHQPQHF. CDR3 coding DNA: TGTGCCAGCAGTTCGCGGCATCAGCCCCAGCATTTT. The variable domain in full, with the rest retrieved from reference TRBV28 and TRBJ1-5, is DVKVTQSSRYLVKRTGEKVFLECVQDMDHENMFWYRQDPGLGLRLIYFSYDVKMKEKGDIPEGYSVSREKKERFSLILESASTNQTSMYLCASSSRHQPQHFGDGTRLSIL.